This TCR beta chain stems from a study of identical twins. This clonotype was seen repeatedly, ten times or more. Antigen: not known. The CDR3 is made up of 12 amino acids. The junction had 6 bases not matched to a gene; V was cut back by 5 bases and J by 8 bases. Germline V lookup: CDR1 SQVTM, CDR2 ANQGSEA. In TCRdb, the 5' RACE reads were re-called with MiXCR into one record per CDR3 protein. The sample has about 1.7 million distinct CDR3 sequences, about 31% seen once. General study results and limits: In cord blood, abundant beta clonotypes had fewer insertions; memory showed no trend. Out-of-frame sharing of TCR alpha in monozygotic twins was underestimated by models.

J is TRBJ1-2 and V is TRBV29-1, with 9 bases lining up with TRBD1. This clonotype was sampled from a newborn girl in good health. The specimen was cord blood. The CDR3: CSVPGQGKGYTF. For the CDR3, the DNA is TGCAGCGTTCCGGGACAGGGAAAAGGCTACACCTTC.